The rows below give T cell receptor beta chains drawn from one sample of a study of monozygotic twins with inflammatory bowel disease. TCRdb reworked the 5' RACE reads into one entry per CDR3 protein, no DNA. The table gives approximately 330,000 distinct CDR3 sequences; the top ten clones make up around 2% of it. The sequenced sample consisted of blood. The receptors stem from a human donor with ulcerative colitis or Crohn's disease, or a healthy co-twin of an affected twin (not recorded which). Both conserved end residues are part of each CDR3.

j_call | v_call | cdr3_aa
TRBJ2-2 | TRBV9 | CASSRGGDSGTGELFF
TRBJ1-2 | TRBV6-1 | CASRPPGQGNYGYTF
TRBJ2-1 | TRBV12-3/TRBV12-4 | CASSFYQPPAYNEQFF
TRBJ1-6 | TRBV20-1 | CSARDPTAHSPLHF
TRBJ1-2 | TRBV7-2 | CASSFGSDSLYGYTF
TRBJ2-3 | TRBV20-1 | CSADSGAGTDTQYF
TRBJ2-1 | TRBV4-1 | CASSSPTSGKGYEQFF
TRBJ2-3 | TRBV4-1 | CASSQVGGRAGTDTQYF
TRBJ2-3 | TRBV3-1 | CASSHKGLYRPPTSTDTQYF
TRBJ2-7 | TRBV12-3/TRBV12-4 | CASSVREEQYF
TRBJ2-2 | TRBV10-3 | CAISESETEGRDTGELFF
TRBJ2-1 | TRBV12-5 | CASGSPGWARNEQFF
TRBJ2-3 | TRBV20-1 | CSARDRWQGLRGDTQYF
TRBJ2-5 | TRBV29-1 | CSVEGDSRLARETQYF
TRBJ2-7 | TRBV7-2 | CASSPRAGIYEQYF
TRBJ2-3 | TRBV7-2 | CASSLDRGGGPDTQYF
TRBJ1-1 | TRBV4-1 | CASSQSPGTGVTEAFF
TRBJ1-4 | TRBV5-1 | CASSLTGYEKLFF